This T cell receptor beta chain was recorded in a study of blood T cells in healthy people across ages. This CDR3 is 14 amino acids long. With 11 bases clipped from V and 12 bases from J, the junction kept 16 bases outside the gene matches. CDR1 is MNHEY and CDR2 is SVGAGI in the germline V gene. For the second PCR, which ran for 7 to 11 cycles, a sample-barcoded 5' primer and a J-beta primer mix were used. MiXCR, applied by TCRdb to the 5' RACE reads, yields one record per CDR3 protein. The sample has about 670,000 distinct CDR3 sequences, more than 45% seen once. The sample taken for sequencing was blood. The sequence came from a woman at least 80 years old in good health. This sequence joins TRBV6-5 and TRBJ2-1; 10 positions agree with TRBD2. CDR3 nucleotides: TGTGCCGCACAGGGAGAGCGGGGGGGAGGTGGGCAGTTCTTC. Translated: CAAQGERGGGGQFF.